This TCR beta chain was captured by sequencing in a study of post-analysis software for immune sequencing data. General study results and limits: The five TRBV segments detected at higher frequency in patients than in controls included TRBV5-6, TRBV5-1 and TRBV20-1.

About this clonotype: Its target is unknown.

TCR beta cDNA libraries included unique molecular identifiers. TCRdb re-called the PCR reads with MiXCR, one entry per CDR3 protein. The repertoire holds 650,000 to 900,000 distinct CDR3 sequences, about half seen once, with roughly 4.4% in the top ten. V lost 10 bases and J 2 bases, leaving 15 bases between the germline ends. The CDR3 contains 13 residues. Germline-derived CDR1 and CDR2 are ENHRY and SYGVKD. The rearrangement links TRBV10-3 to TRBJ2-7; D tentatively reads TRBD1 or TRBD2 (5 bases each). This TCR derives from a girl aged 5-17 years with multiple sclerosis. The sample taken for sequencing was blood. The CDR3 is CATLGVGTYEQYF. CDR3 nucleotides: TGTGCCACCCTGGGGGTTGGTACCTACGAGCAGTACTTC.